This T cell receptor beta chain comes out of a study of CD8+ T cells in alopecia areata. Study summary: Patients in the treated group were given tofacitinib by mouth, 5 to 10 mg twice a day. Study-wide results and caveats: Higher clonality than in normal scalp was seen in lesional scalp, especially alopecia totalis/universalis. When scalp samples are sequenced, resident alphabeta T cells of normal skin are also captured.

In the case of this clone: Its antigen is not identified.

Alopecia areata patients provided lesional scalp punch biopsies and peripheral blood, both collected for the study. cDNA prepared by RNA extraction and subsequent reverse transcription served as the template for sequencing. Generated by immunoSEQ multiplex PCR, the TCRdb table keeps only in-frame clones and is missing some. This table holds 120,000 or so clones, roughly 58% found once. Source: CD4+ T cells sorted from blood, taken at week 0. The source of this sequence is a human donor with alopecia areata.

The CDR3, as DNA: TGCGCCAGCAGCTTGGCCGGGGCAGGGGTGTCGTACGAGCAGTACTTC. Its translation is CASSLAGAGVSYEQYF. The chain carries TRBV5-1 and TRBJ2-7, with D possibly being TRBD1 (6 bases). The CDR3 contains 16 residues. The germline V gene encodes CDR1 SGHRS and CDR2 YFSETQ. V lost 0 bases and J 4 bases, leaving 17 bases between the germline ends.